This section outlines one T cell receptor (beta chain) sequence together with its context. As yet, its antigen is unknown. The data were obtained in a study of response to subunit inactivated influenza vaccine. The study, taken as a whole, reports: The authors proposed limited new T cell recruitment per seasonal influenza vaccination.

V lost 4 bases and J lost 7, with 14 bases in between. CDR1 and CDR2 from the germline V gene are SGHTA and FQGNSA. This CDR3 has 13 residues. TCRdb reanalysed the RT-PCR reads using MiXCR and keeps one entry per CDR3 protein. The repertoire holds about 570,000 distinct CDR3 sequences, roughly 12% seen once, with about 11% in the top ten. These data were also reused for a study on T cells expressing NK-cell markers. That work adds: The authors generated TCR beta cDNA through 5'RACE template switching with UMIs. In sorted CD3+CD56+NKG2C+, CD3+CD56+NKG2C- and CD3+CD56-NKG2C+ T cells, TCR beta repertoires were obtained.

Material: PBMCs from blood, obtained on the day of vaccination. The chain combines TRBV7-2 with TRBJ2-7, with D unresolved. This TCR derives from a man between 45 and 60 years old who received an inactivated influenza vaccine. CDR3: CASSSFMLGEQYF. The DNA for the CDR3 is TGTGCCAGCAGCTCCTTTATGTTGGGGGAGCAGTACTTC.